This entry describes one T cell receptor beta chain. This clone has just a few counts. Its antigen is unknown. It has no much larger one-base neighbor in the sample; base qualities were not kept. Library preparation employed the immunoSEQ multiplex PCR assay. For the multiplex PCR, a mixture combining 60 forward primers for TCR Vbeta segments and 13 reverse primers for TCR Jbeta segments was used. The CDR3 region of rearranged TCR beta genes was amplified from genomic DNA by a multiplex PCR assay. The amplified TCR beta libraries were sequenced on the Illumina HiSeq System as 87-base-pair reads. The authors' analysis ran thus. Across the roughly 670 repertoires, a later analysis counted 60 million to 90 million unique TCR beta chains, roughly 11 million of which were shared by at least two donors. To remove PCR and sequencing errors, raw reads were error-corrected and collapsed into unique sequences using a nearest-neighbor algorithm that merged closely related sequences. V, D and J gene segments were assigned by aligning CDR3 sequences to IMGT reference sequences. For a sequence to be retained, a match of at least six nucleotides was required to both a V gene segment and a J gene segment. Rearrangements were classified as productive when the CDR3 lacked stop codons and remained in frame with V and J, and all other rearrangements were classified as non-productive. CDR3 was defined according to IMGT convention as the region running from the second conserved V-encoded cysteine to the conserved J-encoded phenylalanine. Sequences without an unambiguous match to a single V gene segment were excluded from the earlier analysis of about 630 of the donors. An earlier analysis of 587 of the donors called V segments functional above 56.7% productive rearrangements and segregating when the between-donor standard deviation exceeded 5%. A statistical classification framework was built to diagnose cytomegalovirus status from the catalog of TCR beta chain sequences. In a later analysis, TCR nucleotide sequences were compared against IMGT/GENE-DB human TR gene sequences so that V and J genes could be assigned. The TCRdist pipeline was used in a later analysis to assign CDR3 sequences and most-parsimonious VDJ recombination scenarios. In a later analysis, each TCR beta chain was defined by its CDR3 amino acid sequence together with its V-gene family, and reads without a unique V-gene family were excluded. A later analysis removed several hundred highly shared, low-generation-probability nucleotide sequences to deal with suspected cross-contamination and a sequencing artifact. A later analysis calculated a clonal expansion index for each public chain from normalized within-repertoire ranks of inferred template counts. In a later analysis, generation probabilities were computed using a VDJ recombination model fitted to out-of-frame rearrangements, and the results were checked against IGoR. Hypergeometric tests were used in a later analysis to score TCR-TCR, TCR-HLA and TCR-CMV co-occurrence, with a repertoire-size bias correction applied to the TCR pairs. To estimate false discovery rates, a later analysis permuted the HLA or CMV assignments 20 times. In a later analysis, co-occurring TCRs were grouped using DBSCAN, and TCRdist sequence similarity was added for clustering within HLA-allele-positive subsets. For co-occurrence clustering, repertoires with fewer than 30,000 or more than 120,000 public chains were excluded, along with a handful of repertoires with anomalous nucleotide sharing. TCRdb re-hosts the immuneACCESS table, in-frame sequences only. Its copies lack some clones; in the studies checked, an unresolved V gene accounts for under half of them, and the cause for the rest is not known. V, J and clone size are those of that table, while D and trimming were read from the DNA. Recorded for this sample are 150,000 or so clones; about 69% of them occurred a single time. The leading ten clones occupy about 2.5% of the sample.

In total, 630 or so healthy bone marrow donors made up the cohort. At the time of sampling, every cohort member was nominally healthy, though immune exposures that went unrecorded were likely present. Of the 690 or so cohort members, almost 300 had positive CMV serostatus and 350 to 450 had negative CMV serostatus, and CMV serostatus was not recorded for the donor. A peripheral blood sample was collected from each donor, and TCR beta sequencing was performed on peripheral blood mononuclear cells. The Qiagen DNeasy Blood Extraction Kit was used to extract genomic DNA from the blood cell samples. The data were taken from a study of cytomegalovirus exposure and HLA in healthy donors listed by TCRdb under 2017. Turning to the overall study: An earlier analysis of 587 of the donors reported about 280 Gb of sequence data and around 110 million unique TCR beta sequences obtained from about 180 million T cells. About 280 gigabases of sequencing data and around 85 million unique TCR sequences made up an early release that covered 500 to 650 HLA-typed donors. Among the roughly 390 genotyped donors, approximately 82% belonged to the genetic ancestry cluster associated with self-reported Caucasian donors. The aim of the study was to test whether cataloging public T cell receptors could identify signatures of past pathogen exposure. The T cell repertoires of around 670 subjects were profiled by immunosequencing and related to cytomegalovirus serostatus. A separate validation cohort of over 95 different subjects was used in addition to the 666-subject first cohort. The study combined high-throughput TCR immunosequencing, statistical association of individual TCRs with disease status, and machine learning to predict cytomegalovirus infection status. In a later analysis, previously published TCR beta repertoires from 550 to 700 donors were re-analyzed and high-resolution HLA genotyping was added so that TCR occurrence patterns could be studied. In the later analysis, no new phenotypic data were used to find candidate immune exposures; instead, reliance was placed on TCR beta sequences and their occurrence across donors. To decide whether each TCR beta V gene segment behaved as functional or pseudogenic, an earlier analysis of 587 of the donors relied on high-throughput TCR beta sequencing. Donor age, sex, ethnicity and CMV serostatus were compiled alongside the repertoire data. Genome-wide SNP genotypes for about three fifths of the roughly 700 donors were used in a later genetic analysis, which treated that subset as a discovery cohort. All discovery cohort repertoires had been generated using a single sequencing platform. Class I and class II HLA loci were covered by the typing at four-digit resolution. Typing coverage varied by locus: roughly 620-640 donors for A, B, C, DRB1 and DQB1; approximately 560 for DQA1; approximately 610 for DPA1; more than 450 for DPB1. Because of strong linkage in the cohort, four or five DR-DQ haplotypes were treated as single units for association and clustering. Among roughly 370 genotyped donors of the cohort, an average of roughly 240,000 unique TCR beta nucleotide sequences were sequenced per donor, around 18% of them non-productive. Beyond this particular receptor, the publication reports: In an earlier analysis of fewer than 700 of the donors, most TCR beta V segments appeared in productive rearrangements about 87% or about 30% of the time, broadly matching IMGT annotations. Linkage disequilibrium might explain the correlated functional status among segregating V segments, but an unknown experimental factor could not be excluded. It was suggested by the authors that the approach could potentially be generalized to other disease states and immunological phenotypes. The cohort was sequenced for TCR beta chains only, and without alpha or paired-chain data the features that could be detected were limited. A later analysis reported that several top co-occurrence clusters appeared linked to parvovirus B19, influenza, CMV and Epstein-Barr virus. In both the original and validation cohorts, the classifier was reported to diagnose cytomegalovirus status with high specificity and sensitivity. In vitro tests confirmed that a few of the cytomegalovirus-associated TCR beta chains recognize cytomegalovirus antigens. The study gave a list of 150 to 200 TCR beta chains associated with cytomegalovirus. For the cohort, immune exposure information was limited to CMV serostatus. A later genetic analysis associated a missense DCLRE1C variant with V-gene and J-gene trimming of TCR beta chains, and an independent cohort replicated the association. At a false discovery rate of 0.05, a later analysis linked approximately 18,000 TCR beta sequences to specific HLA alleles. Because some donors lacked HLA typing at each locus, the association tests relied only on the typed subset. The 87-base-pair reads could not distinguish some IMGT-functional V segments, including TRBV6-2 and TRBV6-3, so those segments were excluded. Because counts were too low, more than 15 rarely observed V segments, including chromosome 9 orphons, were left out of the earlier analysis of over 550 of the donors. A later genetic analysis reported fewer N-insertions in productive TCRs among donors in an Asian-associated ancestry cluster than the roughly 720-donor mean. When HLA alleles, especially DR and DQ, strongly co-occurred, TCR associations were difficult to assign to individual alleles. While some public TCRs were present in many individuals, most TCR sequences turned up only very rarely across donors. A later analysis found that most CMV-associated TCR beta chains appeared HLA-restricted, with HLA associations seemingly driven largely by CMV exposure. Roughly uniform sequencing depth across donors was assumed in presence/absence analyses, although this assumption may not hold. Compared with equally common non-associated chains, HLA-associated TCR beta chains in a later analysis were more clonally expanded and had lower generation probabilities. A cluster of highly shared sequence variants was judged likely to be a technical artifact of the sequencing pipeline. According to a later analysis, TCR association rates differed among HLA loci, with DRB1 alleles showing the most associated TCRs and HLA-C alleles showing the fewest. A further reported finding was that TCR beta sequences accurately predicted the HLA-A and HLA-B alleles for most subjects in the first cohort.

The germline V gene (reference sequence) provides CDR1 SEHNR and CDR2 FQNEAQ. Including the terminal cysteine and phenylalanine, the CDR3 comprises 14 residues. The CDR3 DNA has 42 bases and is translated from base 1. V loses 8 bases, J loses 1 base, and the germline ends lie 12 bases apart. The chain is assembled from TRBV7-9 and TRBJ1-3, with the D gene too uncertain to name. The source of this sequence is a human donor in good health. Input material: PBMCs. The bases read TGTGCCAGCTTCAGGCCAAGGTCTGGAAACACCATATATTTT. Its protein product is CASFRPRSGNTIYF. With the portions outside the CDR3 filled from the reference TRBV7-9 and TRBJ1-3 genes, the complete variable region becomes DTGVSQNPRHKITKRGQNVTFRCDPISEHNRLYWYRQTLGQGPEFLTYFQNEAQLEKSRLLSDRFSAERPKGSFSTLEIQRTEQGDSAMYLCASFRPRSGNTIYFGEGSWLTVV.